Shown below are 32 T cell receptor beta chains from a single sample sequenced in a study of T cell clonality in common variable immunodeficiency (dated by TCRdb to about 2015). Libraries came from the immunoSEQ multiplex PCR assay. TCRdb's version of the immuneACCESS table is confined to in-frame rearrangements and falls short of the full clone set. An unresolved V gene accounts for under half of the shortfall where checked; the remainder is of unknown origin. The sample features roughly 34,000 clones, and none is a singleton. Roughly 3% of the sample is in the top ten clones. Specimen: peripheral blood mononuclear cells. The receptors come from a person aged 18 to 75 in good health.

At least ten counts were recorded for this clone. The read stops 3 residues short of the end of the CDR3; the missing end is completed from the germline J gene. The V and J genes are TRBV19 and TRBJ1-1, with a weak D call TRBD1 (5 bases). CDR3 length equals 13 residues. The germline V and J ends were trimmed by 3 bases and 6 bases, with 11 bases remaining between them. Germline-derived CDR1 and CDR2 are LNHDA and SQIVND (reference sequence). The covered CDR3 bases are TGTGCCAGTAGTATTGGGGCAAAACCTGAA. Amino acid sequence: CASSIGAKPE. The complete CDR3 protein is CASSIGAKPEAFF.

This clone was seen repeatedly, ten times or more. The read terminates 3 residues before the CDR3 end, so the remaining end is supplied by the germline J gene. J is TRBJ2-7 and V is TRBV20-1, with D perhaps assigned TRBD1 or TRBD2 (5 bases each). This CDR3 is 13 amino acids long. Germline CDR1 is DFQATT and CDR2 is SNEGSKA (reference sequence). V dropped 1 base and J dropped 3 bases, with 10 bases sitting between them. The CDR3 sequence is CSARGRGDYEQYF. CDR3 DNA, as far as it was read: TGCAGTGCTAGAGGTAGAGGGGACTACGAG.

This clone appeared many times. The CDR3 end lies 3 residues beyond the end of the read and is filled in from the germline J gene. The chain couples TRBV10-3 to TRBJ1-3; 7 bases match TRBD1. Per the germline V gene, CDR1 is ENHRY and CDR2 is SYGVKD. V lost 0 bases and J lost 4; bases outside the gene matches: 6. This CDR3 spans 16 amino acids. The CDR3 DNA, read in part, is TGTGCCATCAGTGAGTCCTTGACAGGGAGAGGAAACACC. Amino acids: CAISESLTGRGNT. Given in full, the CDR3 is CAISESLTGRGNTIYF.

This clone occurred many times. The read stops 3 residues short of the end of the CDR3; the missing end is completed from the germline J gene. The chain carries TRBV5-1 and TRBJ2-3, with unresolved D. Trimming took off 0 bases at V and 4 bases at J, with 6 bases between the two ends. This CDR3 spans 13 amino acids. Germline lookup yields CDR1 SGHRS and CDR2 YFSETQ. CDR3 loop: CASSLASPDTQYF. The covered CDR3 bases are TGCGCCAGCAGCTTGGCCTCTCCAGATACG.

The table lists this clone with many counts. With the read ending 3 residues before the CDR3 end, the germline J gene is used to fill in that end. This chain links TRBV4-1 with TRBJ2-7, with D maybe TRBD2 (6 bases). V lost 2 bases and J 3 bases, leaving 14 bases between the germline ends. The CDR3 loop spans 15 amino acids. The germline gives CDR1 MGHRA, CDR2 YSYEKL. CDR3 bases read: TGCGCCAGCAGCCAACCACTTAGCGGTCGCTACGAG. Translating gives CASSQPLSGRYE. In full, the CDR3 is CASSQPLSGRYEQYF.

This clone showed up many times. The read ends 3 residues before the CDR3 terminus; that terminus is restored from the germline J gene. The J gene is TRBJ2-7, the V gene TRBV4-1; 8 nucleotides align to TRBD1. The CDR3 length is 16 residues. Germline lookup yields CDR1 MGHRA and CDR2 YSYEKL. The V segment lost 1 base and the J segment 0 bases; nucleotides outside the gene matches: 5. The CDR3 region is CASSQGQGISSYEQYF. The covered CDR3 bases are TGCGCCAGCAGCCAAGGACAGGGGATAAGCTCCTACGAG.

This clone was seen repeatedly, ten times or more. Coverage ceases 3 residues before the CDR3 finishes, and the germline J gene fills in the end. J is TRBJ2-1 and V is TRBV20-1, with TRBD2 matching over 10 bases. The length of the CDR3 is 14 residues. Germline V lookup: CDR1 DFQATT, CDR2 SNEGSKA (reference sequence). V was pared by 5 bases and J by 8 bases, with 9 bases of the junction left unmatched. Here the CDR3 reads CSASGTSAGDEQFF. The sequenced CDR3 bases are TGCAGTGCTTCCGGGACTAGCGCTGGGGATGAG.

Ten or more counts support this clone. The read stops 3 residues short of the end of the CDR3; the missing end is completed from the germline J gene. This chain uses TRBV10-3 with TRBJ2-7; no definite D call. With 0 bases removed from V and 2 bases from J, the gap between germline ends came to 11 bases. In germline, CDR1 is ENHRY, CDR2 SYGVKD. The CDR3 has 15 residues. CDR3 DNA, as far as it was read: TGTGCCATCAGTGAGTCGAAGGCTAGTACCTACGAG. Amino acids: CAISESKASTYE. The CDR3 reads in full as CAISESKASTYEQYF.

This clone was counted ten times or more. The sequenced fragment ends 3 residues before the CDR3 boundary, so the rest is inferred from the germline J gene. V is TRBV7-8 and J is TRBJ1-2; possible D gene TRBD1, 5 bases. Germline CDR1 is SGHVS and CDR2 is FQNEAQ. V was shortened by 0 bases and J by 6 bases, with 17 bases between the two germline ends. This CDR3 contains 16 residues. The sequenced CDR3 bases are TGTGCCAGCAGCTTAGCCCGGTGGAAAGGGGAGCATGGC. Translation: CASSLARWKGEHG. In full, the CDR3 is CASSLARWKGEHGYTF. The entire variable domain, with the rest obtained from reference TRBV7-8 and TRBJ1-2, is as follows: GAGVSQSPRYKVAKRGQDVALRCDPISGHVSLFWYQQALGQGPEFLTYFQNEAQLDKSGLPSDRFFAERPEGSVSTLKIQRTQQEDSAVYLCASSLARWKGEHGYTFGSGTRLTVV.

In this sample, this clone turned up many times. Sequencing ends 3 residues short of the CDR3 end; the germline J gene provides the rest. V and J are TRBV18 and TRBJ2-4; D may be TRBD1 (5 bases). The CDR3 has 14 amino acids. V was cut by 2 bases and J by 3 bases, with 8 bases left in between. Germline V gene data show CDR1 as KGHSH and CDR2 as LQKENI. The CDR3 loop reads CASSPYDSKNIQYF. Partial CDR3 DNA: TGTGCCAGCTCACCATACGACAGCAAAAACATT.

This clone occurred many times. The read stops 3 residues short of the end of the CDR3; the missing end is completed from the germline J gene. This chain links TRBV4-1 with TRBJ2-5; D is unresolved. CDR3 length equals 14 residues. The germline V and J ends were trimmed by 1 base and 2 bases, with 8 bases remaining between them. CDR1 is MGHRA and CDR2 is YSYEKL in the germline V gene. CDR3 loop: CASSQVHQQETQYF. The part of the CDR3 DNA that was read is TGCGCCAGCAGCCAAGTCCACCAGCAAGAGACC.

This clone showed up many times. Read sequence stops 3 residues before the CDR3 end, and the germline J gene provides the missing end. The gene calls are TRBV19 and TRBJ2-1; 8 nucleotides agree with TRBD2. Germline V CDR1 and CDR2: LNHDA, SQIVND (reference sequence). V dropped 6 bases and J dropped 6; count of bases not matched to a gene: 10. The CDR3 has 15 residues. The CDR3 is CASRPGLAGLNEQFF. The CDR3 bases that were read are TGTGCCAGTAGACCTGGGCTAGCGGGCCTCAATGAG.

This clone came up many times. The CDR3 end falls 3 residues outside the read, so it is completed with the germline J gene. The V call is TRBV10-3, the J call TRBJ2-1, with D possibly TRBD1 on 8 matching bases. Germline V gene sequence: CDR1 ENHRY, CDR2 SYGVKD. Trimming took 0 bases from V and 5 from J, leaving 17 bases between them. CDR3 length: 17 residues. This chain's CDR3 is CAISESRGGTGDNEQFF. The covered CDR3 bases are TGTGCCATCAGTGAGTCCAGGGGGGGGACAGGAGACAATGAG.

A word on this clone: The CDR3 end is not reached by the read, which stops 3 residues before it; the germline J gene fills it in. This chain uses TRBV5-1 with TRBJ1-2, with a possible D match to TRBD1 (6 bases). This CDR3 comprises 19 residues. Germline V gene sequence: CDR1 SGHRS, CDR2 YFSETQ. The CDR3 bases that were read are TGCGCCAGCAGCTTGGACGCAGGGCGTTCCTATGGAGGGGGAGGAGGC. Translation gives CASSLDAGRSYGGGGG. The whole CDR3 reads CASSLDAGRSYGGGGGYTF.

Ten or more counts support this clone. The CDR3 end lies 3 residues beyond the end of the read and is filled in from the germline J gene. The V and J genes are TRBV5-4 and TRBJ2-1; 8 positions agree with TRBD2. The V gene's germline CDR1 is SGHNT and CDR2 YYREEE (reference sequence). Losses at the gene ends were 2 bases for V and 0 bases for J; bases not matched to a gene: 4. This CDR3 spans 16 amino acids. The sequenced part of the CDR3 DNA is TGTGCCAGCAGCTTAGAAGCGGGAGTCTCCTACAATGAG. It is translated as CASSLEAGVSYNE. The full CDR3 is CASSLEAGVSYNEQFF.

This clone was seen ten or more times. The read falls 3 residues short of the CDR3 end, and the missing part is taken from the germline J gene. This chain joins TRBV28 and TRBJ2-7; possibly TRBD2 for D (5 bases). The V and J ends lost 4 bases and 0 bases respectively, with 13 bases between them. CDR3 length: 15 amino acids. CDR1 and CDR2 from the germline V gene are MDHEN and SYDVKM. The chain's CDR3 is CASSSPIEGSYEQYF. The sequenced CDR3 bases are TGTGCCAGCAGTTCTCCGATTGAGGGCTCCTACGAG.

This clone has at least ten counts. The read ends 3 residues shy of where the CDR3 ends; the end is completed using the germline J gene. The V and J genes are TRBV5-1 and TRBJ2-7; TRBD1 might be the D (7 bases). Trimming removed 4 bases at V and 4 bases at J, with 15 bases between. Germline lookup yields CDR1 SGHRS and CDR2 YFSETQ. This CDR3 comprises 14 residues. The CDR3 here is CASSQGGFRYEQYF. CDR3 bases read: TGCGCCAGCAGCCAGGGGGGTTTTAGGTACGAG.

This clone turned up a few times. The CDR3 loop is CASSLGLAGDNEQFF. The CDR3 bases that were read are TGTGCCAGCAGCTTGGGACTAGCGGGGGACAATGAG. The rearrangement joins TRBV5-4 to TRBJ2-1; TRBD2 agrees at 12 bases. The missing CDR3 end, 3 residues past where the read stops, is filled in from the germline J gene. J lost 5 bases, V lost 0 bases, and 0 bases had no gene match. The germline gives CDR1 SGHNT, CDR2 YYREEE (reference sequence). The CDR3 extends over 15 amino acids.

This clone was recorded many times. The read falls 3 residues short of the CDR3 end, and the missing part is taken from the germline J gene. The rearrangement links TRBV7-9 to TRBJ2-3; 7 positions agree with TRBD2. The CDR3 covers 12 residues. V shed 5 bases, J shed 6 bases, and the junction held 2 bases outside the gene matches. Germline CDR1 is SEHNR and CDR2 is FQNEAQ (reference sequence). The sequenced CDR3 bases are TGTGCCAGCAGCCCAGCGGGGGATACG. Its translation: CASSPAGDT. The CDR3 in full is CASSPAGDTQYF.

This clone was found many times. The CDR3 is cut off 3 residues early in the read; its end comes from the germline J gene. The chain carries TRBV5-6 and TRBJ1-2; D not resolved. Per germline, CDR1 SGHDT and CDR2 YYEEEE. V was trimmed by 5 bases and J by 3 bases, leaving 8 bases between them. This CDR3 contains 12 residues. The CDR3 loop is CASRALDYGYTF. CDR3 bases read: TGTGCCAGCAGAGCTTTAGACTATGGC.

At least ten counts were recorded for this clone. The observed sequence ends 3 residues before the CDR3 terminus, with the missing tail filled in from the germline J gene. V gene TRBV5-1 combines with J gene TRBJ1-6; 8 bases line up with TRBD1. Germline CDR1 is SGHRS and CDR2 is YFSETQ. The CDR3 has 16 residues. The trim removed 4 bases at V and 6 bases at J, leaving 9 bases unmatched. Incomplete CDR3 DNA: TGCGCCAGCAGCCTGGAGGGTGACAGGGGTAATTCACCC. Translation: CASSLEGDRGNSP. The whole CDR3 is CASSLEGDRGNSPLHF.

This clone was counted many times. The read terminates 3 residues before the CDR3 end, so the remaining end is supplied by the germline J gene. This chain joins TRBV20-1 and TRBJ2-1; D ambiguous. The CDR3 runs 13 residues. Germline CDR1 DFQATT, CDR2 SNEGSKA (reference sequence). The ends were cut back, 7 bases at V and 0 bases at J, with 10 bases in the middle. The covered CDR3 bases are TGCAGTGTAGAGAGAAGCTCCTACAATGAG. This codes for CSVERSSYNE. The entire CDR3 reads CSVERSSYNEQFF.

This clone was picked up many times. The CDR3 extends 3 residues past the end of the read, so its final part is completed from the germline J gene. The chain recombines TRBV20-1 with TRBJ2-7, with D perhaps TRBD1 (6 bases). V gave up 1 base and J gave up 4 bases, with 11 bases separating them. The CDR3 totals 13 residues. Germline V CDR1 and CDR2: DFQATT, SNEGSKA (reference sequence). The DNA read from the CDR3 is TGCAGTGCTAGAGGGCGTGACAGGTACGAG. Its translation is CSARGRDRYE. The entire CDR3 sequence reads CSARGRDRYEQYF.

In its sample, this clone was seen many times. Sequencing ends 3 residues short of the CDR3 end; the germline J gene provides the rest. The chain has TRBV5-1 and TRBJ1-4; no clear D. Germline-derived CDR1 and CDR2 are SGHRS and YFSETQ. With 0 bases removed from V and 4 bases from J, the gap between germline ends came to 7 bases. The CDR3 has 14 amino acids. The sequenced CDR3 bases are TGCGCCAGCAGCTTGGGACGGGGTAATGAAAAA. It encodes CASSLGRGNEK. The full CDR3 protein is CASSLGRGNEKLFF.

This clone was counted ten times or more. The read halts 3 residues ahead of the CDR3 end, with the missing end drawn from the germline J gene. V usage is TRBV12-3 or TRBV12-4 and J usage is TRBJ2-7; 10 bases agree with TRBD1. The CDR3 length is 15 residues. After removal of 6 bases from V and 2 bases from J, the junction contained 7 bases not matched to a gene. Incomplete CDR3 DNA: TGTGCCAGCAGCCGAGAGGGGACAGGGGCCTACGAG. This encodes CASSREGTGAYE. The CDR3 reads in full as CASSREGTGAYEQYF.

Many counts were recorded for this clone. Read sequence stops 3 residues before the CDR3 end, and the germline J gene provides the missing end. V gene TRBV12-3 or TRBV12-4 combines with J gene TRBJ2-1, with 9 positions matching TRBD1. The CDR3 is 15 residues long. The trim removed 2 bases at V and 4 bases at J, leaving 3 bases unmatched. This CDR3 is CASSLTGTGYNEQFF. The CDR3 DNA, read in part, is TGTGCCAGCAGTTTAACCGGGACAGGGTACAATGAG.

This clone was detected many times. The read ends 3 residues shy of where the CDR3 ends; the end is completed using the germline J gene. The rearrangement links TRBV20-1 to TRBJ2-2; no reliable D call. CDR1 DFQATT and CDR2 SNEGSKA come from the germline V gene (reference sequence). With 3 bases removed from V and 2 bases from J, the gap between germline ends came to 4 bases. The CDR3 runs to 12 residues. The CDR3 loop reads CSASKNTGELFF. The CDR3 DNA, read in part, is TGCAGTGCTAGTAAAAACACCGGGGAG.

This clone was seen many times. Coverage ceases 3 residues before the CDR3 finishes, and the germline J gene fills in the end. V usage is TRBV20-1 and J usage is TRBJ2-1; D not resolved. Trimming left V 1 base short and J 4 bases short, with 11 bases between. The CDR3 runs 14 residues. Germline-derived CDR1 and CDR2 are DFQATT and SNEGSKA (reference sequence). The CDR3 region is CSARVWLIYNEQFF. CDR3 bases read: TGCAGTGCTAGAGTCTGGCTTATATACAATGAG.

This clone has at least ten counts. The CDR3 goes on 3 residues after the read ends, and that part is filled in from the germline J gene. This chain joins TRBV12-3 or TRBV12-4 and TRBJ2-3, with 14 bases lining up with TRBD2. Trimming cost V 6 bases and J 2 bases; bases outside gene matches: 4. CDR3 length equals 16 residues. The covered CDR3 bases are TGTGCCAGCAGCCGACTAGCGGGAGGGGACACAGATACG. Its protein is CASSRLAGGDTDT. The whole CDR3 sequence reads CASSRLAGGDTDTQYF.

This clone was detected a few times. The CDR3 is cut off 3 residues early in the read; its end comes from the germline J gene. Different DNA sequences within this sample yield the same CDR3. This rearrangement joins TRBV7-6 to TRBJ2-7; no firm D call. The CDR3 consists of 13 residues. V was trimmed by 0 bases and J by 3 bases, leaving 6 bases between them. The germline CDR1 and CDR2 sequences are SGHVS and FNYEAQ. CDR3 bases read: TGTGCCAGCAGCTTAGCTACCGGCTACGAG. Translation gives CASSLATGYE. The whole CDR3 protein reads CASSLATGYEQYF.

Many counts were recorded for this clone. The CDR3: CASRQGHFSGNTIYF. CDR3 bases read: TGTGCCAGCAGACAAGGACATTTCTCTGGAAACACC. The rearrangement links TRBV7-8 to TRBJ1-3; D may be TRBD1 (5 bases). Sequencing ends 3 residues short of the CDR3 end; the germline J gene provides the rest. Trimming took 6 bases from V and 0 from J, leaving 12 bases between them. The CDR3 is 15 residues long. Germline CDR1 is SGHVS and CDR2 is FQNEAQ.

This clone was picked up many times. The read stops 3 residues short of the end of the CDR3; the missing end is completed from the germline J gene. The rearrangement uses TRBV4-2 and TRBJ2-4; possible D gene TRBD1, 6 bases. This CDR3 is 15 amino acids long. V was pared by 0 bases and J by 4 bases, with 10 bases between. Germline CDR1 reads LGHNA; CDR2 reads YNFKEQ. CDR3 sequence: CASSQDQQGKNIQYF. Incomplete CDR3 DNA: TGTGCCAGCAGCCAAGATCAGCAGGGGAAAAACATT.